The 15 T cell receptor beta chains below come from one sample, sequenced in a study of cytomegalovirus exposure and HLA in healthy donors. Primers included in the PCR were 60 Vbeta and 13 Jbeta primers. The data were produced by immunoSEQ multiplex PCR, yet TCRdb's version contains in-frame clones alone and is incomplete. The sample has 150,000 to 200,000 clones; around 80% are singletons. Material for sequencing was PBMCs. Every receptor here comes from a woman in her thirties or forties in good health and CMV-seropositive.

With respect to this clone: This CDR3 is missing its conserved last phenylalanine or tryptophan, likely due to a read error. Because the CDR3's place on the DNA is in doubt, the DNA is left out and the CDR3 is given as listed by TCRdb. The gene calls are TRBV5-5 and TRBJ1-3; TRBD1, the table's D call, was not compared with the DNA. Inclusive of both ends, the CDR3 amounts to 9 amino acids. Germline loops: CDR1 SGHKS, CDR2 YYEKEE (reference sequence). The CDR3 here is CASSPTGLV.

This clone was seen a handful of times. V gene TRBV5-8 combines with J gene TRBJ1-4; D not certain. V was pared by 4 bases and J by 4 bases, with 11 bases between. Germline-derived CDR1 and CDR2 are SGHTS and YDEGEE. The CDR3 totals 14 residues. CDR3 sequence reads: CASSPETRNEKLFF. The CDR3 DNA reads TGTGCCAGCAGCCCCGAGACACGTAATGAAAAACTGTTTTTT.

As DNA, the CDR3 is TGTGCCAGCAGCTTCAGGGGTGAAAATGGCTACACCTTC. Protein product: CASSFRGENGYTF. This chain joins TRBV7-2 and TRBJ1-2; D may be TRBD1 (6 bases). The germline V gene has CDR1 SGHTA and CDR2 FQGNSA. V was shortened by 3 bases and J by 6 bases, with 11 bases between the two germline ends. This CDR3 contains 13 residues.

This clone has only a few counts. J is TRBJ2-7 and V is TRBV28; 9 positions match TRBD2. The V gene end was trimmed by 4 bases and the J gene end by 4 bases; junction bases not matched to a gene: 8. Germline CDR1 is MDHEN and CDR2 is SYDVKM. The CDR3 length is 15 residues. The CDR3 sequence is CASSSSGTSLYEQYF. The CDR3 bases are TGTGCCAGCAGTTCCTCCGGGACTAGCCTTTACGAGCAGTACTTC.

This clone was seen a few times. The rearrangement links TRBV25-1 to TRBJ2-2; the D gene is possibly TRBD1 (6 bases). The V and J ends lost 8 bases and 7 bases respectively, with 14 bases between them. CDR3 length: 13 residues. CDR1 and CDR2 (germline): MGHDK, SYGVNS. In DNA form, the CDR3 reads TGTGCCAGCCACAGGGTGCTAAGCGGGGAGCTGTTTTTT. This encodes CASHRVLSGELFF.

The chain combines TRBV2 with TRBJ1-1, with 7 bases lining up with TRBD1. Losses at the gene ends were 6 bases for V and 1 base for J; bases not matched to a gene: 8. CDR3 length: 15 residues. Per germline, CDR1 SNHLY and CDR2 FYNNEI. In nucleotides, the CDR3 is TGTGCCAGCAGAATTCTAGGGACAGCGAACACTGAAGCTTTCTTT. This gives the protein CASRILGTANTEAFF.

This clone turned up a few times. The chain links TRBV4-1 to TRBJ2-1, with 8 bases that match TRBD1. This CDR3 is built from 16 residues. CDR1 is MGHRA, CDR2 YSYEKL, per germline. V lost 0 bases, J lost 6 bases, and 7 bases stayed unmatched. The CDR3 nucleotides are TGCGCCAGCAGCCAAGATGGGACAGGTTATGGCAATGAGCAGTTCTTC. This codes for CASSQDGTGYGNEQFF.

Regarding this clone: Sequence at one end of the junction differs from germline and may be a read error. The chain recombines TRBV7-7 with TRBJ2-1, with a weak D call TRBD2 (5 bases). Germline V gene data show CDR1 as SSHAT and CDR2 as FNYEAQ (reference sequence). The CDR3 covers 15 residues. The CDR3, as DNA: TGTGCTAGCAGCCCGCGGACTTCTAGCTACAATGAGCAGTTCTTC. This codes for CASSPRTSSYNEQFF.

This clone was observed a single time. The chain employs TRBV19 and TRBJ1-4; 11 bases map to TRBD1. The CDR3 has 15 residues. CDR1 LNHDA and CDR2 SQIVND come from the germline V gene (reference sequence). The V segment lost 5 bases and the J segment 9 bases; nucleotides outside the gene matches: 8. This chain's CDR3 is CASSARTGGLQKLFF. CDR3 coding DNA: TGTGCCAGTAGTGCACGGACAGGGGGCTTGCAAAAACTGTTTTTT.

The rearrangement links TRBV19 to TRBJ1-1; unclear D gene. This CDR3 has 14 amino acids. V gave up 5 bases and J gave up 0 bases, with 10 bases separating them. The germline V gene encodes CDR1 LNHDA and CDR2 SQIVND (reference sequence). The CDR3 DNA sequence: TGTGCCAGTAGTTTACCCGGGGTGAACACTGAAGCTTTCTTT. Encoded protein: CASSLPGVNTEAFF.

V and J are TRBV29-1 and TRBJ2-3, with 8 bases matching TRBD2. Germline V gene lookup returns CDR1 SQVTM and CDR2 ANQGSEA. Trimming cost V 3 bases and J 5 bases; bases outside gene matches: 4. This CDR3 is built from 13 residues. CDR3 loop: CSVDQRERDTQYF. CDR3 sequence (DNA): TGCAGCGTTGATCAGCGGGAGCGAGATACGCAGTATTTT.

This clone has more than one count but fewer than ten. The rearrangement links TRBV28 to TRBJ2-2; no reliable D call. The CDR3 runs to 17 residues. The V gene lost 3 bases and the J gene lost 2 bases, with 16 bases spanning the gap. In germline, CDR1 is MDHEN, CDR2 SYDVKM. DNA for the CDR3: TGTGCCAGCAGTTTGGGCAGTCAAGTTTTCAACACCGGGGAGCTGTTTTTT. Translation: CASSLGSQVFNTGELFF.

V and J are TRBV28 and TRBJ1-4, with D hard to call. V was cut by 7 bases and J by 8 bases, with 8 bases left in between. Per the germline V gene, CDR1 is MDHEN and CDR2 is SYDVKM. This CDR3 has 11 residues. The CDR3 DNA sequence: TGTGCCAGCAACTCTCGGGAAAAACTGTTTTTT. This translates into CASNSREKLFF.

The rearrangement joins TRBV29-1 to TRBJ1-4; D remains unclear. V shed 4 bases and J shed 3 bases, with 12 bases lying between them. This CDR3 is 14 amino acids long. Looked up from germline, CDR1 is SQVTM and CDR2 is ANQGSEA. CDR3 protein: CSVGSGYANEKLFF. DNA of the CDR3: TGCAGCGTTGGATCGGGGTATGCTAATGAAAAACTGTTTTTT.

A single count supports this clone. This rearrangement joins TRBV28 to TRBJ1-5; tentative D call: TRBD1 (6 bases). The ends were cut back, 4 bases at V and 3 bases at J, with 13 bases in the middle. CDR1 and CDR2 (germline): MDHEN, SYDVKM. This CDR3 comprises 15 residues. The CDR3 region has the DNA TGTGCCAGCAGTTCTTTCAGGGGCCCCAATCAGCCCCAGCATTTT. The encoded protein is CASSSFRGPNQPQHF.